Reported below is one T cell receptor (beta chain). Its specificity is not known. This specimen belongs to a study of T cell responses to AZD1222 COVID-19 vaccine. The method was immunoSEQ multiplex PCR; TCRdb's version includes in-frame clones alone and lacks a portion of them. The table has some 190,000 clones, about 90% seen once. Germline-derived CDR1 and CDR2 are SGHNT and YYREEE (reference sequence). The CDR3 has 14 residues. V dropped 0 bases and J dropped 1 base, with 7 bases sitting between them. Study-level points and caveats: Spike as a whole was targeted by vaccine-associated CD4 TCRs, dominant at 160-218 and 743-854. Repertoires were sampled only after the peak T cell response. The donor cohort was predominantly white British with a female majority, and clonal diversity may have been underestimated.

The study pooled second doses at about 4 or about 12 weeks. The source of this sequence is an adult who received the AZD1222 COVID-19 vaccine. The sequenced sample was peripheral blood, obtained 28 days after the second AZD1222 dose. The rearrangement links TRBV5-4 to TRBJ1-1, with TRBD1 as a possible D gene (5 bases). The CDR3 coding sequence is TGTGCCAGCAGCTTGGGACAGCAGAACACTGAAGCTTTCTTT. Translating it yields CASSLGQQNTEAFF.